One and the same sample provided the 30 T cell receptor beta chains below, sequenced in a study of T-cell reconstitution after alpha-beta-depleted transplantation in children (dated by TCRdb to between 2015 and 2016). The method was PCR. The sequencer was an Illumina HiSeq 2500. To normalize quantification of the TCRbeta repertoire, the TCR libraries were built with molecular barcoding that relied on unique molecular identifiers. TCRdb reanalyzed the raw reads on its own, using fastp at Q25 for trimming and MiXCR for clone calling, and kept in-frame beta chains. CDR3 protein duplicates are merged, each entry listing the most common genes and DNA. The sample includes about 370,000 distinct CDR3 sequences, with about a fifth observed a single time. The leading ten clones occupy about 3.8% of the sample. The material was PBMCs from the stem cell graft donor, obtained from the stem cell graft. All receptors come from a human donor who donated a stem cell graft to a child with acute myeloid leukemia.

This clonotype was counted at least ten times. The genes are TRBV12-3 or TRBV12-4 and TRBJ2-7, with unresolved D. V lost 1 base and J lost 1, with 8 bases in between. The CDR3 totals 14 residues. CDR3 sequence: CASSLGMESYEQYF. CDR3 coding DNA: TGTGCCAGCAGTTTAGGTATGGAGTCCTACGAGCAGTACTTC.

In its sample, this clonotype was seen a few times. The chain employs TRBV12-3 or TRBV12-4 and TRBJ2-7, with 11 positions matching TRBD1. J gave up 7 bases and V 3 bases, and 8 bases lay outside the gene matches. The CDR3 extends over 15 amino acids. The DNA of the CDR3 is TGTGCCAGCAGTTTTGGGGCTGGGACAGGGGGAGAGCAGTACTTC. It encodes CASSFGAGTGGEQYF.

This clonotype showed up just a few times. The chain couples TRBV5-1 to TRBJ2-6; 7 bases match TRBD1. The V segment lost 0 bases and the J segment 1 base; nucleotides outside the gene matches: 4. Germline V CDR1 and CDR2: SGHRS, YFSETQ. The length of the CDR3 is 17 residues. CDR3 protein: CASSLGDRASGANVLTF. DNA for the CDR3: TGCGCCAGCAGCTTGGGTGACAGGGCTTCTGGGGCCAACGTCCTGACTTTC.

This clonotype was detected many times. The genes are TRBV6-5 and TRBJ2-2, with 8 bases matching TRBD2. This CDR3 has 17 residues. Germline CDR1 MNHEY, CDR2 SVGAGI. Trimming removed 5 bases from V and 0 bases from J; junction bases left unmatched: 8. DNA for the CDR3: TGTGCCAGCAGTCCCGGATCCGGGAGGGCGAACACCGGGGAGCTGTTTTTT. Translation: CASSPGSGRANTGELFF.

The sample holds many counts of this clonotype. The chain uses TRBV20-1 and TRBJ2-1; tentative D call: TRBD1 (5 bases). The germline V gene encodes CDR1 DFQATT and CDR2 SNEGSKA (reference sequence). This CDR3 comprises 16 residues. V was clipped by 5 bases and J by 0 bases, with 17 bases between them. CDR3 protein: CSAGSLQATSYNEQFF. In nucleotides, the CDR3 is TGCAGTGCTGGATCTCTACAGGCGACCTCCTACAATGAGCAGTTCTTC.

This clonotype came up a few times. This rearrangement joins TRBV5-1 to TRBJ2-5; TRBD1 matches 8 bases. V was clipped by 2 bases and J by 5 bases; unmatched bases: 2. Germline values: CDR1 SGHRS, CDR2 YFSETQ. The CDR3 runs to 13 residues. CDR3 amino acids: CASSFGQGETQYF. Written as DNA, the CDR3 is TGCGCCAGCAGCTTCGGACAGGGTGAGACCCAGTACTTC.

The chain links TRBV27 to TRBJ2-7, with D unresolved. Germline V lookup: CDR1 MNHEY, CDR2 SMNVEV (reference sequence). The CDR3 totals 17 residues. The V and J ends lost 1 base and 3 bases respectively, with 19 bases between them. In DNA, the CDR3 is TGTGCCAGCAGTTTATTAGGGCCAAATTTCTCCAACTACGAGCAGTACTTC. Residues: CASSLLGPNFSNYEQYF.

This chain connects TRBV20-1 to TRBJ1-1; D call uncertain. This CDR3 is built from 12 residues. Germline V CDR1 and CDR2: DFQATT, SNEGSKA (reference sequence). V lost 7 bases, J lost 7 bases, and 16 bases lay in between. In nucleotides, the CDR3 is TGCAGTGTCCGCCGGGGTAAGGATGAAGCTTTCTTT. This encodes CSVRRGKDEAFF.

There are a few counts of this clonotype. The chain couples TRBV4-1 to TRBJ2-2, with no clear D. V was cut by 0 bases and J by 6 bases, with 2 bases left in between. Germline CDR1 reads MGHRA; CDR2 reads YSYEKL. This CDR3 is built from 12 residues. CDR3: CASSQDAGELFF. The CDR3 coding sequence is TGCGCCAGCAGCCAAGATGCCGGGGAGCTGTTTTTT.

This clonotype was seen only a few times. V and J are TRBV5-6 and TRBJ2-1, with D tentatively TRBD1 or TRBD2 (5 bases each). V was shortened by 7 bases and J by 8 bases, with 13 bases between the two germline ends. The CDR3 length is 12 residues. The germline CDR1 and CDR2 sequences are SGHDT and YYEEEE. The CDR3 loop is CASLRGVDEQFF. The CDR3 nucleotides read TGTGCCAGCCTAAGAGGGGTCGATGAGCAGTTCTTC.

A few counts support this clonotype. CDR3 sequence reads: CSGSKSSYNEQFF. Here the CDR3 DNA reads TGCAGCGGGTCAAAGAGCTCCTACAATGAGCAGTTCTTC. The V call is TRBV29-1, the J call TRBJ2-1; D remains ambiguous. This CDR3 has 13 amino acids. Germline CDR1 and CDR2: SQVTM and ANQGSEA. Trimming left V 7 bases short and J 0 bases short, with 10 bases between.

J is TRBJ2-1 and V is TRBV5-1; TRBD1 is a possible D gene (6 bases). The CDR3 is 15 residues long. V dropped 0 bases and J dropped 5 bases, with 12 bases sitting between them. CDR1 is SGHRS and CDR2 is YFSETQ in the germline V gene. In DNA form, the CDR3 reads TGCGCCAGCAGCTTGGCCGGATACAGGGACAATGAGCAGTTCTTC. Translated: CASSLAGYRDNEQFF.

There are many counts of this clonotype. The chain uses TRBV6-5 and TRBJ2-3, with a tentative D call TRBD2 (6 bases). The germline V gene encodes CDR1 MNHEY and CDR2 SVGAGI. This CDR3 is built from 13 residues. The germline V and J ends were trimmed by 4 bases and 5 bases, with 10 bases remaining between them. The CDR3 spells CASSWAGRDTQYF. The CDR3 bases are TGTGCCAGCAGTTGGGCCGGGAGAGATACGCAGTATTTT.

This clonotype occurred many times. V gene TRBV20-1 combines with J gene TRBJ2-6, with D possibly being TRBD2 (7 bases). Germline V lookup: CDR1 DFQATT, CDR2 SNEGSKA (reference sequence). Trimming pared 1 base from V and 4 bases from J, leaving 11 bases between. This CDR3 has 15 amino acids. The CDR3: CSARVGGRGANVLTF. In DNA, the CDR3 is TGCAGTGCTAGAGTGGGGGGGCGCGGGGCCAACGTCCTGACTTTC.

The chain is built from TRBV5-1 and TRBJ2-5, with 10 bases identical to TRBD2. Germline V gives CDR1 SGHRS, CDR2 YFSETQ. The CDR3 extends over 15 amino acids. V trimming: 6 bases; J trimming: 2 bases; junction bases outside the gene matches: 7. CDR3 DNA sequence: TGCGCCAGCACCATGACTAGCGGGCTACAAGAGACCCAGTACTTC. Its protein is CASTMTSGLQETQYF.

This clonotype was seen more than once but under ten times. The chain is built from TRBV9 and TRBJ2-7; TRBD2 aligns across 7 bases. Germline CDR1 and CDR2: SGDLS and YYNGEE. With V trimmed by 0 bases and J by 3 bases, 12 bases remained unmatched. This CDR3 has 17 residues. The CDR3 DNA sequence: TGTGCCAGCAGCGTAGGATCTCGGGGAGGGGCTGTCTACGAGCAGTACTTC. Its translation is CASSVGSRGGAVYEQYF.

The chain links TRBV9 to TRBJ1-3; D might be TRBD1 (6 bases). CDR3 length equals 17 residues. V lost 3 bases to trimming and J lost 0 bases, with 16 bases between them. Germline V gene sequence: CDR1 SGDLS, CDR2 YYNGEE. The CDR3 DNA follows: TGTGCCAGCAGCGGTTACGGACAGCCTTCCTCTGGAAACACCATATATTTT. Its translation is CASSGYGQPSSGNTIYF. Variable domain in full (rest from reference TRBV9 and TRBJ1-3): DSGVTQTPKHLITATGQRVTLRCSPRSGDLSVYWYQQSLDQGLQFLIQYYNGEERAKGNILERFSAQQFPDLHSELNLSSLELGDSALYFCASSGYGQPSSGNTIYFGEGSWLTVV.

This clonotype has just a few counts. This chain links TRBV27 with TRBJ2-7, with a weak D call TRBD2 (6 bases). Trimming took 1 base from V and 5 from J, leaving 15 bases between them. The CDR3 has 15 amino acids. Germline values: CDR1 MNHEY, CDR2 SMNVEV (reference sequence). CDR3 in DNA: TGTGCCAGCAGTTTATTAGTCGCGGGATCACACGAGCAGTACTTC. Amino acid sequence: CASSLLVAGSHEQYF.

This chain connects TRBV5-1 to TRBJ2-1; D not resolved. V was shortened by 0 bases and J by 7 bases, with 11 bases between the two germline ends. In germline, CDR1 is SGHRS, CDR2 YFSETQ. This CDR3 is 14 amino acids long. The CDR3 DNA sequence: TGCGCCAGCAGCTTGGGGGCTATTACGAATGAGCAGTTCTTC. Its protein product is CASSLGAITNEQFF.

The chain has TRBV4-2 and TRBJ2-2; TRBD2 aligns across 9 bases. After removal of 1 base from V and 2 bases from J, the junction contained 5 bases not matched to a gene. The CDR3 extends over 17 amino acids. Germline V gene sequence: CDR1 LGHNA, CDR2 YNFKEQ. CDR3 DNA sequence: TGTGCCAGCAGCCAAGGGGATAGCGGGAGCAACACCGGGGAGCTGTTTTTT. This gives the protein CASSQGDSGSNTGELFF.

This clonotype occurred many times. The chain uses TRBV29-1 and TRBJ2-7; D possibly corresponds to TRBD1 (6 bases). V lost 3 bases and J 4 bases, leaving 16 bases between the germline ends. Germline CDR1 SQVTM, CDR2 ANQGSEA. The CDR3 has 14 amino acids. The CDR3 nucleotides are TGCAGCGTTGATACAGGGTTCGGTGGGTACGAGCAGTACTTC. Its protein is CSVDTGFGGYEQYF.

The V gene is TRBV27, the J gene TRBJ2-7; the D call may be TRBD1 or TRBD2 (5 bases each). Trimming removed 4 bases from V and 4 bases from J, with 23 bases in between. Germline CDR1 and CDR2: MNHEY and SMNVEV (reference sequence). CDR3 length: 17 residues. CDR3 in amino acids: CASSSYSARDPLYEQYF. The CDR3 nucleotides read TGTGCCAGCAGTTCCTACTCAGCCCGGGACCCACTTTACGAGCAGTACTTC.

This clonotype has ten or more counts. The genes are TRBV29-1 and TRBJ2-2; TRBD1 matches 9 bases. CDR1 is SQVTM, CDR2 ANQGSEA, per germline. CDR3 length equals 15 residues. The ends lost 7 bases at V and 3 bases at J; junction bases unmatched: 9. Here the CDR3 reads CSATQGALDTGELFF. In DNA, the CDR3 is TGCAGCGCAACACAGGGGGCGCTTGACACCGGGGAGCTGTTTTTT.

This clonotype occurred a few times. For the CDR3, the DNA is TGTGCCAGCAGTGTGGCTAGCTCCTCATGGGAGACCCAGTACTTC. Residues: CASSVASSSWETQYF. The rearrangement uses TRBV6-1 and TRBJ2-5; a weak D match, TRBD2 (5 bases). V shed 4 bases and J shed 5 bases, with 17 bases lying between them. The V gene's germline CDR1 is MNHNS and CDR2 SASEGT. This CDR3 spans 15 amino acids.

The rearrangement uses TRBV3-1 and TRBJ2-1; D is possibly TRBD2 (5 bases). CDR3 length: 16 amino acids. Germline V gene data show CDR1 as LGHDT and CDR2 as YNNKEL (reference sequence). Trimming removed 1 base from V and 4 bases from J, with 14 bases in between. The CDR3 DNA reads TGTGCCAGCAGCCAAGCTGGGCGGGTGAGGTACAATGAGCAGTTCTTC. It yields the protein CASSQAGRVRYNEQFF.

This clonotype was picked up a small number of times. CDR3: CSANRQGTGELFF. In nucleotides, the CDR3 is TGCAGTGCTAACCGACAAGGCACCGGGGAGCTGTTTTTT. V usage is TRBV20-1 and J usage is TRBJ2-2; D gene ambiguous. The V end was cut by 4 bases, the J end by 4 bases, with 10 bases between. Germline V CDR1 and CDR2: DFQATT, SNEGSKA (reference sequence). The CDR3 contains 13 residues.

The CDR3 sequence is CASMLVYQETQYF. CDR3 bases: TGTGCCAGCATGCTTGTGTACCAAGAGACCCAGTACTTC. This rearrangement joins TRBV6-1 to TRBJ2-5; no clear D. Germline CDR1 and CDR2: MNHNS and SASEGT. CDR3 size: 13 residues. V was clipped by 7 bases and J by 0 bases, with 9 bases between them.

The rearrangement joins TRBV7-9 to TRBJ2-7, with 8 bases aligning to TRBD1. V was pared by 4 bases and J by 5 bases, with 7 bases of the junction left unmatched. Germline V gene data show CDR1 as SEHNR and CDR2 as FQNEAQ (reference sequence). The CDR3 is 14 amino acids. For the CDR3, the DNA is TGTGCCAGCAGCTCCGCAGGGGGCTACAACGAGCAGTACTTC. Protein sequence: CASSSAGGYNEQYF. Full variable domain (outside the CDR3, taken from reference TRBV7-9 and TRBJ2-7): DTGVSQNPRHKITKRGQNVTFRCDPISEHNRLYWYRQTLGQGPEFLTYFQNEAQLEKSRLLSDRFSAERPKGSFSTLEIQRTEQGDSAMYLCASSSAGGYNEQYFGPGTRLTVT.

The J gene is TRBJ2-2, the V gene TRBV15, with D maybe TRBD1 (6 bases). From germline, CDR1 is LNHNV and CDR2 YYDKDF (reference sequence). The CDR3 has 14 residues. V gave up 4 bases and J gave up 2 bases, with 8 bases separating them. Here the CDR3 reads CATSIGGNTGELFF. CDR3 sequence (DNA): TGTGCCACCAGCATAGGGGGAAACACCGGGGAGCTGTTTTTT.

The chain couples TRBV5-1 to TRBJ2-1; perhaps D is TRBD1 or TRBD2 (5 bases each). Trimming removed 0 bases from V and 10 bases from J, with 14 bases in between. Germline CDR1 reads SGHRS; CDR2 reads YFSETQ. The CDR3 is 14 residues long. CDR3 DNA: TGCGCCAGCAGCTTGGAGGATATCAGGGACGAGCAGTTCTTC. Translating it yields CASSLEDIRDEQFF.